The 10 T cell receptor beta chains below all came from one sample that was sequenced in a study of T cells in Graves' hyperthyroidism and ophthalmopathy. Amplification of TCR beta CDR3 regions was performed using RNA transcripts as template. A set of HTBI primers served as the primers for a first-round RT-PCR of the TCR CDR3. TCRdb re-derived calls from the multiplex PCR reads in MiXCR, one entry per CDR3 protein. The sample lists about 350,000 distinct CDR3 sequences, around 13% occurring once. Sample: blood. These receptors originate from a woman younger than 45 with Graves' hyperthyroidism.

This clonotype came up many times. The chain combines TRBV18 with TRBJ1-1; 7 positions agree with TRBD1. This CDR3 spans 12 amino acids. Germline V gene data show CDR1 as KGHSH and CDR2 as LQKENI. The trim removed 5 bases at V and 11 bases at J, leaving 8 bases unmatched. The CDR3 reads CASSSRDREAFF. In DNA form, the CDR3 reads TGTGCCAGCTCATCGAGAGACAGGGAGGCTTTCTTT.

This chain links TRBV25-1 with TRBJ1-4, with no clear D. Germline V CDR1 and CDR2: MGHDK, SYGVNS. Trimming cost V 2 bases and J 5 bases, with 12 bases left between them. The CDR3 totals 15 residues. CDR3 DNA: TGTGCCAGCAGTGAACCGGGCAGATCCAATGAAAAACTGTTTTTT. It translates to CASSEPGRSNEKLFF.

This clonotype showed up many times. The V and J genes are TRBV27 and TRBJ2-7, with D perhaps TRBD2 (6 bases). The CDR3 extends over 13 amino acids. Trimming left V 9 bases short and J 5 bases short, with 17 bases between. Germline V gene data show CDR1 as MNHEY and CDR2 as SMNVEV (reference sequence). Here the CDR3 DNA reads TGTGCCAGATCCCCGGGAGCCCGGAACGAGCAGTACTTC. Translating gives CARSPGARNEQYF.

This clonotype was detected a few times. This chain joins TRBV9 and TRBJ2-5; a possible D gene is TRBD2 (5 bases). CDR1 SGDLS and CDR2 YYNGEE come from the germline V gene. This CDR3 has 14 residues. Deletions cut 4 bases from V and 5 bases from J, with 15 bases between. CDR3 region: CASSLRGPGETQYF. CDR3 DNA sequence: TGTGCCAGCAGCCTCCGCGGTCCGGGGGAGACCCAGTACTTC.

This clonotype appeared a few times. The chain is built from TRBV25-1 and TRBJ2-2; the D gene could be TRBD1 or TRBD2 (6 bases each). The CDR3 contains 14 residues. Trimming pared 3 bases from V and 6 bases from J, leaving 11 bases between. Germline lookup yields CDR1 MGHDK and CDR2 SYGVNS. CDR3 in DNA: TGTGCCAGCAGTGACCCCGGGGGCGCCGGGGAGCTGTTTTTT. This translates into CASSDPGGAGELFF.

This clonotype has a count of ten or more. The rearrangement joins TRBV5-1 to TRBJ1-2; no reliable D call. CDR3 size: 15 residues. The V and J ends lost 0 bases and 3 bases respectively, with 12 bases between them. Germline CDR1 and CDR2: SGHRS and YFSETQ. The CDR3 loop is CASSLGVGRDYGYTF. The CDR3 DNA is TGCGCCAGCAGCTTGGGAGTCGGGCGCGACTATGGCTACACCTTC.

The sample holds many counts of this clonotype. The chain couples TRBV12-3 or TRBV12-4 to TRBJ2-2; D remains unclear. CDR3 length: 12 amino acids. Trimming took off 2 bases at V and 6 bases at J, with 4 bases between the two ends. The DNA of the CDR3 is TGTGCCAGCAGTTTACGGTCCGGGGAGCTGTTTTTT. Translated: CASSLRSGELFF.

Comment on this clonotype: A much larger clone sits a single nucleotide away, making a read error possible. The J gene is TRBJ2-7, the V gene TRBV28; TRBD1 aligns across 10 bases. This CDR3 is 15 amino acids long. Germline V CDR1 and CDR2: MDHEN, SYDVKM. V shed 5 bases, J shed 3 bases, and the junction held 7 bases outside the gene matches. CDR3 in DNA: TGTGCCAGCAGTCTCCCGGACAGGGGGATCTACGAGCAGTACTTC. Residues: CASSLPDRGIYEQYF.

This chain uses TRBV10-2 with TRBJ1-4; a weak D match, TRBD1 (6 bases). CDR3 length: 14 residues. V lost 3 bases, J lost 6 bases, and 11 bases lay in between. The germline V gene has CDR1 WSHSY and CDR2 SAAADI. The CDR3 here is CASSDQGRDEKLFF. CDR3 bases: TGCGCCAGCAGTGACCAGGGGAGAGATGAAAAACTGTTTTTT.

This rearrangement joins TRBV20-1 to TRBJ1-1; no clear D gene. V dropped 0 bases and J dropped 0 bases, with 14 bases sitting between them. Looked up from germline, CDR1 is DFQATT and CDR2 is SNEGSKA (reference sequence). The CDR3 is 16 amino acids. CDR3 loop: CSARDGFRTLNTEAFF. The DNA for the CDR3 is TGCAGTGCTAGAGATGGCTTCAGAACCTTGAACACTGAAGCTTTCTTT.